This T cell receptor beta chain is drawn from a study of STAT5B mutations in CD4+ large granular lymphocyte leukemia. Study overall: Healthy donors showed HLA-associated enrichment of the CDR3 'QG' motif. Study findings and constraints: Patient CD4-sorted repertoires stayed more clonal than healthy ones after leukemic-clone removal.

V lost 2 bases and J 4 bases, leaving 8 bases between the germline ends. In germline, CDR1 is SGHTA, CDR2 FQGTGA. This CDR3 spans 14 amino acids. Clones were read by immunoSEQ multiplex PCR, and TCRdb kept only the in-frame ones, dropping some. The sample has about 33,000 clones, around four fifths seen once. On this clone itself: Its antigen is unknown.

This chain connects TRBV7-3 to TRBJ2-2, with unresolved D. The receptor's source is a human donor in good health. Sequencing used CD4+ T cells from blood buffy coats. The chain's CDR3 is CASSLGPVTGELFF. Here the CDR3 DNA reads TGTGCCAGCAGCTTAGGGCCAGTCACCGGGGAGCTGTTTTTT.